This entry describes one T cell receptor (beta chain). Profiling relied on immunoSEQ multiplex PCR, and the TCRdb table lists in-frame clones only, not all of them. The repertoire consists of under 95,000 clones, with 90% occurring once and the leading ten covering about 1.3%. The data derive from a study of T cell responses to AZD1222 COVID-19 vaccine. Trimming removed 1 base from V and 4 bases from J, with 4 bases in between. Germline values: CDR1 SGHRS, CDR2 YFSETQ. The CDR3 runs 12 residues. This clonotype was sampled from an adult who received the AZD1222 COVID-19 vaccine. The sample in question was peripheral blood, obtained 28 days after the second AZD1222 dose. J is TRBJ2-3 and V is TRBV5-1; D gene ambiguous. This CDR3 reads CASSLTADTQYF. For the CDR3, the DNA is TGCGCCAGCAGCTTGACGGCAGATACGCAGTATTTT.